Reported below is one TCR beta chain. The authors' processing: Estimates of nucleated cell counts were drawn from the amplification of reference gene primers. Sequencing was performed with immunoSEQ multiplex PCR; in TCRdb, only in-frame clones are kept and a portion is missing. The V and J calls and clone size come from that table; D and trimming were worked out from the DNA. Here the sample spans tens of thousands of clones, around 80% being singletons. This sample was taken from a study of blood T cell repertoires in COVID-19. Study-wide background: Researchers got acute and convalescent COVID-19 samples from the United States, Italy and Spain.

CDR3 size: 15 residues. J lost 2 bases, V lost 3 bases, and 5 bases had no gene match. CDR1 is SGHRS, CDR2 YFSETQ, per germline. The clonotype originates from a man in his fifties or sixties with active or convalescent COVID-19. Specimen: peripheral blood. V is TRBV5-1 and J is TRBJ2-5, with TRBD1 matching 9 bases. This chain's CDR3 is CASSSGTGNQETQYF. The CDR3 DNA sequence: TGCGCCAGCAGCTCCGGGACAGGGAATCAAGAGACCCAGTACTTC.